These 17 T cell receptor beta chains were sequenced from one sample in a study of shared clonotypes between healthy human individuals. Some clones are missing from TCRdb's copy, which holds only in-frame ones; the method was immunoSEQ multiplex PCR. The table includes about 1.5 million clones, roughly 98% detected once. The sequenced sample consisted of naive CD4+ T cells sorted from blood. Noted subset: CD45RA+ positively selected. The receptors here all came from a man aged 25 to 40 in good health.

With regard to this clone: This specimen includes other DNA sequences encoding the same CDR3. This chain links TRBV5-5 with TRBJ2-1, with 9 bases that match TRBD2. In germline, CDR1 is SGHKS, CDR2 YYEKEE (reference sequence). The CDR3 extends over 14 amino acids. Losses at the gene ends were 2 bases for V and 3 bases for J; bases not matched to a gene: 0. CDR3: CASSFSGSYNEQFF. For the CDR3, the DNA is TGTGCCAGCAGCTTTAGCGGGAGCTACAATGAGCAGTTCTTC.

Notes on this clone: The same CDR3 arises from other DNA sequences in this sample as well. The gene calls are TRBV4-1 and TRBJ2-1; tentatively, D is TRBD2 (6 bases). Germline-derived CDR1 and CDR2 are MGHRA and YSYEKL. Trimming removed 1 base at V and 0 bases at J, with 13 bases between. CDR3 length: 17 amino acids. DNA of the CDR3: TGCGCCAGCAGCCAAGTTCCCGGCGGGGCCTCCTACAATGAGCAGTTCTTC. Amino acids: CASSQVPGGASYNEQFF.

The chain employs TRBV5-1 and TRBJ2-7; unclear D gene. Germline CDR1 reads SGHRS; CDR2 reads YFSETQ. Trimming pared 2 bases from V and 3 bases from J, leaving 9 bases between. The CDR3 extends over 13 amino acids. CDR3 in DNA: TGCGCCAGCAGCTTCCGTTCTGGCTACGAGCAGTACTTC. Its protein product is CASSFRSGYEQYF.

The chain carries TRBV5-1 and TRBJ2-1; 8 positions match TRBD1. The CDR3 extends over 16 amino acids. V gave up 1 base and J gave up 3 bases; unmatched junction bases: 6. Germline CDR1 SGHRS, CDR2 YFSETQ. The CDR3 DNA is TGCGCCAGCAGCTTGACGGGGGACAGGAACTACAATGAGCAGTTCTTC. Amino acids: CASSLTGDRNYNEQFF.

This clone was observed a single time. The chain is built from TRBV5-1 and TRBJ2-1; TRBD2 matches at 8 bases. Germline V CDR1 and CDR2: SGHRS, YFSETQ. The CDR3 is 16 residues long. J lost 6 bases, V lost 0 bases, and 8 bases had no gene match. CDR3 residues: CASSLAKGLAVNEQFF. For the CDR3, the DNA is TGCGCCAGCAGCTTGGCTAAAGGACTAGCCGTCAATGAGCAGTTCTTC. The variable domain in full, with the rest retrieved from reference TRBV5-1 and TRBJ2-1, is KAGVTQTPRYLIKTRGQQVTLSCSPISGHRSVSWYQQTPGQGLQFLFEYFSETQRNKGNFPGRFSGRQFSNSRSEMNVSTLELGDSALYLCASSLAKGLAVNEQFFGPGTRLTVL.

The genes are TRBV27 and TRBJ2-3; D not certain. The V end lost 5 bases, the J end lost 2 bases, and 11 bases lay between the germline ends. CDR3 length: 14 residues. Germline V CDR1 and CDR2: MNHEY, SMNVEV (reference sequence). The CDR3 loop is CASSPSWNTDTQYF. Here the CDR3 DNA reads TGTGCCAGCAGTCCGTCATGGAACACAGATACGCAGTATTTT.

The chain combines TRBV6-6 with TRBJ1-3; TRBD1 aligns across 8 bases. The trim removed 6 bases at V and 0 bases at J, leaving 4 bases unmatched. The CDR3 is 15 residues long. The germline CDR1 and CDR2 sequences are MNHNY and SVGAGI (reference sequence). The CDR3 spells CASRGQGPSGNTIYF. CDR3 DNA: TGTGCCAGCAGAGGACAGGGCCCCTCTGGAAACACCATATATTTT.

V and J are TRBV2 and TRBJ2-3; 11 bases match TRBD2. The CDR3 is made up of 16 amino acids. V lost 1 base and J lost 6; bases outside the gene matches: 6. CDR1 and CDR2 (germline): SNHLY, FYNNEI. The CDR3 region has the DNA TGTGCCAGCAGTGAAGGGTTAGCGGGAGGGCGGGATACGCAGTATTTT. Amino acids: CASSEGLAGGRDTQYF.

The CDR3 sequence is CASSRDRQETQYF. The DNA of the CDR3 is TGTGCCAGCAGTCGGGACAGACAAGAGACCCAGTACTTC. V usage is TRBV25-1 and J usage is TRBJ2-5; TRBD1 matches 7 bases. The V segment lost 5 bases and the J segment 2 bases; nucleotides outside the gene matches: 2. Looked up from germline, CDR1 is MGHDK and CDR2 is SYGVNS. There are 13 residues in the CDR3.

The gene calls are TRBV28 and TRBJ1-5; D uncertain. In germline, CDR1 is MDHEN, CDR2 SYDVKM. V lost 3 bases and J lost 0, with 18 bases in between. This CDR3 is 18 amino acids long. The CDR3 loop reads CASSLGSARSSSNQPQHF. The CDR3 bases are TGTGCCAGCAGTTTGGGAAGTGCTCGCAGCAGTAGCAATCAGCCCCAGCATTTT.

The V call is TRBV2, the J call TRBJ1-2; 7 bases match TRBD1. Germline V gene lookup returns CDR1 SNHLY and CDR2 FYNNEI. The CDR3 extends over 14 amino acids. The J segment lost 7 bases and the V segment lost 9 bases, leaving 14 bases of the junction unmatched. CDR3 region: CASSSQGDGAGYTF. CDR3 coding DNA: TGTGCCAGTTCCAGCCAGGGGGACGGCGCTGGCTACACCTTC.

To note about this clone: Other DNA sequences in this sample translate to the same CDR3. The V and J genes are TRBV5-1 and TRBJ1-1; 8 bases line up with TRBD1. The ends lost 4 bases at V and 0 bases at J; junction bases unmatched: 5. CDR1 and CDR2 (germline): SGHRS, YFSETQ. CDR3 length equals 15 residues. The CDR3 sequence: CASSPRQGLNTEAFF. CDR3 DNA sequence: TGCGCCAGCAGCCCACGACAGGGGCTGAACACTGAAGCTTTCTTT.

The chain carries TRBV29-1 and TRBJ1-1; D is possibly TRBD1 (5 bases). The ends were cut back, 4 bases at V and 3 bases at J, with 9 bases in the middle. Germline CDR1 is SQVTM and CDR2 is ANQGSEA. CDR3 size: 12 residues. The CDR3 DNA follows: TGCAGCGTTGTCGGACAACACACTGAAGCTTTCTTT. Translating it yields CSVVGQHTEAFF.

To note about this clone: At one end, the junction sequence differs from germline, possibly due to a read error. This chain uses TRBV6-6 with TRBJ2-7; D ambiguous. Germline values: CDR1 MNHNY, CDR2 SVGAGI (reference sequence). CDR3 size: 16 residues. The CDR3 sequence is CASSDSGRRPRLEQYF. The CDR3 DNA follows: TGTGCCAGCAGTGACTCAGGACGCAGGCCCCGGCTCGAGCAGTACTTC.

The chain has TRBV5-1 and TRBJ2-5; D remains ambiguous. V was shortened by 0 bases and J by 5 bases, with 8 bases between the two germline ends. Germline CDR1 SGHRS, CDR2 YFSETQ. There are 13 residues in the CDR3. In DNA, the CDR3 is TGCGCCAGCAGCTTGGAATTCTCCGAGACCCAGTACTTC. As protein: CASSLEFSETQYF.

The chain recombines TRBV28 with TRBJ2-3; D is perhaps TRBD2 (5 bases). V shed 5 bases and J shed 0 bases, with 15 bases lying between them. Germline V gene data show CDR1 as MDHEN and CDR2 as SYDVKM. CDR3 size: 16 residues. CDR3 in amino acids: CASSPPGRVSTDTQYF. The CDR3 DNA follows: TGTGCCAGCAGTCCCCCCGGGCGGGTTAGCACAGATACGCAGTATTTT.

The genes are TRBV6-1 and TRBJ1-3; TRBD1 might be the D (6 bases). The germline CDR1 and CDR2 sequences are MNHNS and SASEGT. This CDR3 is 14 amino acids long. V lost 8 bases and J lost 4, with 15 bases in between. DNA of the CDR3: TGTGCCAGCTCCAACAGGGAGGGAGGAAACACCATATATTTT. It yields the protein CASSNREGGNTIYF.